The T cell receptor (beta chain) described here comes from a study of technical replicates of blood from a handful of donors. The count of this clone is one. TCRdb's table, derived via immunoSEQ multiplex PCR, lists solely in-frame clones and lacks some. The sample yields about 80,000 clones, under 99% seen once. The CDR3 spans 14 residues. Losses at the gene ends were 5 bases for V and 3 bases for J; bases not matched to a gene: 5. Per germline, CDR1 SNHLY and CDR2 FYNNEI. This sequence joins TRBV2 and TRBJ1-1; TRBD1 matches at 8 bases. The specimen sequenced was T cells isolated from PBMCs. The sequence was obtained from a human donor in good health. The CDR3 spells CASSLDRGDTEAFF. DNA for the CDR3: TGTGCCAGCAGTCTTGACAGGGGAGACACTGAAGCTTTCTTT.